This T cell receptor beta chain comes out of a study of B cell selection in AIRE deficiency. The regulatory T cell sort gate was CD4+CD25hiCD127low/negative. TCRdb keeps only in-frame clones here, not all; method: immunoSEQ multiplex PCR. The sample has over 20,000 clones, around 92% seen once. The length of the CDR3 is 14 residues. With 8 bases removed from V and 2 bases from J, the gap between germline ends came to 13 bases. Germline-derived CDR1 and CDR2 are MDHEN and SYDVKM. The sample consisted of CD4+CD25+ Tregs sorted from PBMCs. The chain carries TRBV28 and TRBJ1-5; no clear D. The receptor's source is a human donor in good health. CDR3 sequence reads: CASDKWGGNQPQHF. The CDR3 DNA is TGTGCCAGCGATAAGTGGGGAGGCAATCAGCCCCAGCATTTT.